This T cell receptor beta chain is from a study of cytomegalovirus exposure and HLA in healthy donors. Regarding donors, all were healthy bone marrow donors. Germline V gene sequence: CDR1 SEHNR, CDR2 FQNEAQ (reference sequence). The CDR3 loop spans 14 amino acids. A note on this clone: Its antigen remains unidentified. An end of the junction does not agree with germline; a read error may underlie this.

13 Jbeta primers and 60 Vbeta primers were used for the PCR. Libraries were prepared by immunoSEQ multiplex PCR; TCRdb keeps only in-frame clonotypes and omits some of them. This sample has more than 130,000 clones, with about 80% found just once. General observations from the study: As a later analysis showed, a missense DCLRE1C variant was linked to trimming of TCR beta V- and J-genes. Some highly shared sequence variants likely arose as a pipeline artifact. CMV serostatus was the sole immune exposure data available.

This TCR came from a man in his forties in good health and CMV-seropositive. Sample: PBMCs. The rearrangement joins TRBV7-9 to TRBJ1-6; the D gene is possibly TRBD1 (6 bases). The CDR3 spells CSSSSRQANSPLHF. For the CDR3, the DNA is TGTTCCAGCAGCTCAAGACAGGCAAATTCACCCCTCCACTTT.